The 20 T cell receptor beta chains reported below all come from one sample, sequenced in a study of response to subunit inactivated influenza vaccine. TCRdb independently ran MiXCR on the RT-PCR reads; one entry per CDR3 protein. This table has about 780,000 distinct CDR3 sequences, roughly 20% appearing once. The starting material was PBMCs from blood, obtained about 5 days after vaccination. These receptors were obtained from a man aged 50 to 59 who received an inactivated influenza vaccine.

This clonotype was seen only a few times. This chain connects TRBV4-2 to TRBJ2-7; 9 bases map to TRBD2. V shed 1 base and J 2 bases; nucleotides not matched to a gene: 9. From germline, CDR1 is LGHNA and CDR2 YNFKEQ. The CDR3 runs 17 residues. In DNA form, the CDR3 reads TGTGCCAGCAGCCAAGTTCTACTAGCGGGTACAGCCTACGAGCAGTACTTC. Translating gives CASSQVLLAGTAYEQYF.

A few counts support this clonotype. The genes are TRBV28 and TRBJ2-7; possibly TRBD2 for D (6 bases). The CDR3 sequence is 13 residues long. From germline, CDR1 is MDHEN and CDR2 SYDVKM. Trimming took 3 bases from V and 4 from J, leaving 10 bases between them. The CDR3 DNA reads TGTGCCAGCAGTTTGCTAGCGAGATACGAGCAGTACTTC. This translates into CASSLLARYEQYF.

The chain employs TRBV3-1 and TRBJ2-7; D unclear. V was cut by 2 bases and J by 2 bases, with 10 bases left in between. The CDR3 sequence is 14 residues long. Germline CDR1 LGHDT, CDR2 YNNKEL (reference sequence). CDR3 in DNA: TGTGCCAGCAGCCAAAGGCAGATTACCTACGAGCAGTACTTC. It yields the protein CASSQRQITYEQYF.

This clonotype appeared many times. The chain uses TRBV12-3 or TRBV12-4 and TRBJ2-7; 9 positions agree with TRBD1. The CDR3 loop spans 15 amino acids. The V segment lost 3 bases and the J segment 6 bases; nucleotides outside the gene matches: 9. CDR3 coding DNA: TGTGCCAGCAGTTTGACCGGGACAGGGTACACCGAGCAGTACTTC. Translating it yields CASSLTGTGYTEQYF.

In this sample, this clonotype turned up a few times. The genes are TRBV10-3 and TRBJ2-1; D gene unclear. This CDR3 region has 11 residues. Germline-derived CDR1 and CDR2 are ENHRY and SYGVKD. Trimming left V 4 bases short and J 7 bases short, with 5 bases between. The CDR3 sequence: CAISVLNEQFF. The CDR3 DNA follows: TGTGCCATCAGTGTCTTGAATGAGCAGTTCTTC.

V usage is TRBV5-1 and J usage is TRBJ2-1; D perhaps matches TRBD1 (5 bases). Germline V CDR1 and CDR2: SGHRS, YFSETQ. The CDR3 length is 11 residues. Deletions cut 1 base from V and 12 bases from J, with 8 bases between. CDR3 protein: CASSLSGAQFF. In DNA form, the CDR3 reads TGCGCCAGCAGCTTGTCTGGGGCGCAGTTCTTC.

This clonotype was picked up a small number of times. V is TRBV5-6 and J is TRBJ2-7; 8 bases agree with TRBD2. The CDR3 has 15 residues. J lost 3 bases, V lost 0 bases, and 5 bases had no gene match. CDR1 and CDR2 (germline): SGHDT, YYEEEE. CDR3 amino acids: CASSLGAGGIYEQYF. CDR3 sequence (DNA): TGTGCCAGCAGCTTGGGTGCGGGAGGAATCTACGAGCAGTACTTC.

This clonotype has only a few counts. CDR3 residues: CASSPGGRYSPLHF. The CDR3 region has the DNA TGTGCCAGCAGTCCCGGGGGGCGGTATTCACCCCTCCACTTT. The chain employs TRBV12-3 or TRBV12-4 and TRBJ1-6; TRBD1 might be the D (6 bases). The V gene lost 5 bases and the J gene lost 8 bases, with 13 bases spanning the gap. This CDR3 has 14 amino acids.

This clonotype occurred many times. This chain connects TRBV12-3 or TRBV12-4 to TRBJ1-4; 8 nucleotides match TRBD1. CDR3 length: 15 amino acids. V gave up 6 bases and J gave up 5 bases; unmatched junction bases: 8. The CDR3 bases are TGTGCCAGCAGGCCATCGGACAGGGAGAATGAAAAACTGTTTTTT. Translated, it gives CASRPSDRENEKLFF.

This clonotype has more than one count but fewer than ten. This chain joins TRBV29-1 and TRBJ1-2, with TRBD1 as a possible D gene (5 bases). The V gene lost 6 bases and the J gene lost 3 bases, with 17 bases spanning the gap. This CDR3 is 14 amino acids long. Germline loops: CDR1 SQVTM, CDR2 ANQGSEA. The DNA of the CDR3 is TGCAGCGTACCGGTCGGGGCCAAAGACTATGGCTACACCTTC. Its translation: CSVPVGAKDYGYTF. Filled out from reference TRBV29-1 and TRBJ1-2, the complete variable domain reads SAVISQKPSRDICQRGTSLTIQCQVDSQVTMMFWYRQQPGQSLTLIATANQGSEATYESGFVIDKFPISRPNLTFSTLTVSNMSPEDSSIYLCSVPVGAKDYGYTFGSGTRLTVV.

This clonotype was detected a few times. The chain carries TRBV12-3 or TRBV12-4 and TRBJ2-5; a weak D match, TRBD1 (7 bases). The CDR3 contains 14 residues. Deletions cut 7 bases from V and 7 bases from J, with 19 bases between. In DNA form, the CDR3 reads TGTGCCAGCATCAGCGACAGGGCGGGACGGACCCAGTACTTC. This encodes CASISDRAGRTQYF.

V is TRBV28 and J is TRBJ2-1, with D unresolved. Looked up from germline, CDR1 is MDHEN and CDR2 is SYDVKM. With 6 bases removed from V and 9 bases from J, the gap between germline ends came to 15 bases. CDR3 length equals 13 residues. This CDR3 reads CASSLKLVGEQFF. CDR3 coding DNA: TGTGCCAGCAGCCTCAAATTGGTCGGTGAGCAGTTCTTC.

This clonotype was seen more than once but under ten times. The chain joins TRBV20-1 to TRBJ2-1; 10 nucleotides match TRBD2. In germline, CDR1 is DFQATT, CDR2 SNEGSKA (reference sequence). The CDR3 sequence is 18 residues long. V shed 0 bases and J 10 bases; nucleotides not matched to a gene: 18. In DNA, the CDR3 is TGCAGTGCTAGAGATAGGCTGTCCAGCGGGGGGGCCTCGGGCGAGCAGTTCTTC. It encodes CSARDRLSSGGASGEQFF.

This clonotype appeared many times. The V and J genes are TRBV20-1 and TRBJ2-7; 9 bases align to TRBD2. V lost 0 bases and J lost 7; bases outside the gene matches: 10. In germline, CDR1 is DFQATT, CDR2 SNEGSKA (reference sequence). CDR3 length: 15 residues. The CDR3 sequence: CSARDPAGGAREQYF. The CDR3 coding sequence is TGCAGTGCTAGAGATCCGGCGGGAGGGGCTCGGGAGCAGTACTTC.

Turning to this clonotype: Mismatch with germline at one junction end may stem from a read error. The V and J genes are TRBV20-1 and TRBJ2-1; 8 nucleotides line up with TRBD1. This CDR3 contains 15 residues. Germline CDR1 and CDR2: DFQATT and SNEGSKA (reference sequence). DNA for the CDR3: TGCAGTGCTCCGACGCTAATCCTCGGTGGGGGACAGGAAGGGTTC. Translating gives CSAPTLILGGGQEGF.

This clonotype was seen ten or more times. This chain joins TRBV7-2 and TRBJ2-3; the match to TRBD2 covers 14 bases. The CDR3 is made up of 16 amino acids. Germline V CDR1 and CDR2: SGHTA, FQGNSA. V was pared by 5 bases and J by 4 bases, with 5 bases of the junction left unmatched. The chain's CDR3 is CASSLTTSGGADTQYF. The CDR3 coding sequence is TGTGCCAGCAGCCTAACGACTAGCGGGGGGGCAGATACGCAGTATTTT.

This clonotype was detected ten times or more. CDR3 nucleotides: TGTGCCAGCAGTGACTCTGGGGCCAACGTCCTGACTTTC. Protein product: CASSDSGANVLTF. V usage is TRBV25-1 and J usage is TRBJ2-6; no reliable D call. This CDR3 has 13 amino acids. In germline, CDR1 is MGHDK, CDR2 SYGVNS. The germline V and J ends were trimmed by 3 bases and 0 bases, with 0 bases remaining between them.

This clonotype turned up a few times. This chain uses TRBV4-3 with TRBJ1-4; D perhaps matches TRBD1 (5 bases). The V gene's germline CDR1 is LGHNA and CDR2 YSLEER. The V end was cut by 3 bases, the J end by 8 bases, with 13 bases between. The CDR3 consists of 14 residues. The CDR3 loop reads CASSHGAGGEKLFF. CDR3 coding DNA: TGCGCCAGCAGCCACGGGGCGGGCGGCGAAAAACTGTTTTTT.

V and J are TRBV12-3 or TRBV12-4 and TRBJ2-3; D unresolved. V was trimmed by 5 bases and J by 3 bases, leaving 18 bases between them. The CDR3 runs 16 residues. In nucleotides, the CDR3 is TGTGCCAGCAGTCCTAACGCCGCAGTAAAAACAGATACGCAGTATTTT. It is translated as CASSPNAAVKTDTQYF.

This clonotype has more than one count but fewer than ten. The rearrangement joins TRBV2 to TRBJ1-1; 9 nucleotides align to TRBD1. The CDR3 contains 15 residues. Germline CDR1 reads SNHLY; CDR2 reads FYNNEI. With V trimmed by 3 bases and J by 1 base, 3 bases remained unmatched. The CDR3 protein is CASSDDRGENTEAFF. The CDR3 DNA sequence: TGTGCCAGCAGTGACGACAGGGGGGAGAACACTGAAGCTTTCTTT.